Listed here is a single T cell receptor beta chain. The data were produced by immunoSEQ multiplex PCR, yet TCRdb's version contains in-frame clones alone and is incomplete. The data contain tens of thousands of clones, about 95% of them singletons. The junction had 13 bases not matched to a gene; V was cut back by 0 bases and J by 8 bases. The CDR3 is 17 amino acids. CDR1 is SGHRS, CDR2 YFSETQ, per germline. The data were taken from a study of control samples from healthy donors and cancer patients. The sample was blood. The TCR was taken from a man aged 30 to 45 in good health. V gene TRBV5-1 combines with J gene TRBJ1-4, with TRBD1 matching 7 bases. The CDR3: CASSLDLVAGGGEKLFF. The CDR3 DNA reads TGCGCCAGCAGCTTGGATCTTGTTGCAGGGGGAGGGGAAAAACTGTTTTTT.